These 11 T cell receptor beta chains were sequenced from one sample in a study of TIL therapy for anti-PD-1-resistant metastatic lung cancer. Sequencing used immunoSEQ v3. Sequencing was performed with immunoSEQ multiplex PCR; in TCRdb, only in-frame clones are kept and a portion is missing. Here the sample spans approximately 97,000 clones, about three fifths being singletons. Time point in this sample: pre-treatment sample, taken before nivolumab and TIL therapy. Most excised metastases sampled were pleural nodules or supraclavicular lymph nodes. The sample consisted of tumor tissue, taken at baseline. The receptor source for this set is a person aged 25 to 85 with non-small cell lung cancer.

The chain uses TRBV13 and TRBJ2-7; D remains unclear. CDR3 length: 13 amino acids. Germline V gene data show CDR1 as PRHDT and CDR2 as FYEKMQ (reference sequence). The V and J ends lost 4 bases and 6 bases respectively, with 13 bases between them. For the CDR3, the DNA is TGTGCCAGCAGCTCGAGTTATGGTAGCGAGCAGTACTTC. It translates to CASSSSYGSEQYF.

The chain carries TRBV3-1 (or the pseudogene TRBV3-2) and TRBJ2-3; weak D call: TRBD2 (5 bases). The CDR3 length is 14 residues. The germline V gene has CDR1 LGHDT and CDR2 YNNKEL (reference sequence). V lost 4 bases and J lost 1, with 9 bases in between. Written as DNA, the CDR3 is TGTGCCAGCAGCCTGGCCGGGGGCACAGATACGCAGTATTTT. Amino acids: CASSLAGGTDTQYF.

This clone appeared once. CDR3 amino acids: CASSPRSGLASYEQYF. CDR3 DNA sequence: TGTGCCAGCAGTCCCCGGTCGGGACTAGCGTCCTACGAGCAGTACTTC. V gene TRBV6-2 or TRBV6-3 combines with J gene TRBJ2-7, with 10 bases identical to TRBD2. V was pared by 5 bases and J by 1 base, with 8 bases of the junction left unmatched. The germline gives CDR1 MNHEY, CDR2 SVGEGT. The CDR3 is made up of 16 amino acids.

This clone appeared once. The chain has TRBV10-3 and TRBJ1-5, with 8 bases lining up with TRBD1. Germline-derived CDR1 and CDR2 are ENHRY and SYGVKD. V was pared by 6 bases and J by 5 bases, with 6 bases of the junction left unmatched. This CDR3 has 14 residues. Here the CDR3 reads CAISLQGVYQPQHF. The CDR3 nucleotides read TGTGCCATCAGCCTACAGGGGGTCTATCAGCCCCAGCATTTT.

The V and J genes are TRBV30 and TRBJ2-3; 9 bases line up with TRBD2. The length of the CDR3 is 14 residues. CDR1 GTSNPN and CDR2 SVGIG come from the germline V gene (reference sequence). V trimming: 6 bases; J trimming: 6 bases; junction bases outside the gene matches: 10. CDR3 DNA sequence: TGTGCCTGTATAGGTCGCGGGGGGGCTGATACGCAGTATTTT. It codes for CACIGRGGADTQYF.

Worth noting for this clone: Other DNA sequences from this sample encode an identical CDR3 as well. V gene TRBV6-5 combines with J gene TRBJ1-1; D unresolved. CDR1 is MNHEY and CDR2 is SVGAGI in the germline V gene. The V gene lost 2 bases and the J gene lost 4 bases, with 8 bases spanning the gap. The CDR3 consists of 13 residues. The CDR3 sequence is CASSYSEGTEAFF. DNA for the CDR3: TGTGCCAGCAGTTACAGTGAGGGCACTGAAGCTTTCTTT.

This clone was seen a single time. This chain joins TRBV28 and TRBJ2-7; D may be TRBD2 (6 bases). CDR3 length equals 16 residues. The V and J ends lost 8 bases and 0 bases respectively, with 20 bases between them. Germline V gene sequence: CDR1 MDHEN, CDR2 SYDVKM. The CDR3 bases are TGTGCCAGCTTGGGACTCCTAGGGCCTTACTCCTACGAGCAGTACTTC. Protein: CASLGLLGPYSYEQYF.

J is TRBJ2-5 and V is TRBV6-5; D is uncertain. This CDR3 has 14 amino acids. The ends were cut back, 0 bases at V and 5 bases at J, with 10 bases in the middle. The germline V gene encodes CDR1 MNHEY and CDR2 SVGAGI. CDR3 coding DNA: TGTGCCAGCAGTTACTCGGCTTTTAGGGAGACCCAGTACTTC. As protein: CASSYSAFRETQYF.

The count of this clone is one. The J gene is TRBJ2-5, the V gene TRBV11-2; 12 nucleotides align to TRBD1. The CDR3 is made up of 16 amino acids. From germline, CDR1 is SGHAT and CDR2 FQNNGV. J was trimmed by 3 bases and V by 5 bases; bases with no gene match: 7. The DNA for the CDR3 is TGTGCCAGCAGCCGTGAAGGGACAGGGGGCAAAGAGACCCAGTACTTC. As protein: CASSREGTGGKETQYF.

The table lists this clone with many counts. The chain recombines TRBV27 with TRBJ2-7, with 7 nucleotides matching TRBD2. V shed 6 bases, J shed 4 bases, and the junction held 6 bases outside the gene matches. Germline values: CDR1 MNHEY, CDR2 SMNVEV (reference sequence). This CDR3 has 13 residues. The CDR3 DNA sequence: TGTGCCAGCAGATCTGGACTAGTTTACGAGCAGTACTTC. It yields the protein CASRSGLVYEQYF.

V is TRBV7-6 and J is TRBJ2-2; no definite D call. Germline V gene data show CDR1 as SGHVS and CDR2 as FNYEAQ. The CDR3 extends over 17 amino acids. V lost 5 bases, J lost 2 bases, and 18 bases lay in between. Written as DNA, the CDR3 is TGTGCCAGCAGCCCGTGGGTAGATGGTCTAAACACCGGGGAGCTGTTTTTT. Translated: CASSPWVDGLNTGELFF.